The 21 T cell receptor beta chains listed next were all sequenced from one sample in a study of blood T cells in healthy people across ages. Through a sample-barcoded 5' primer and a J-beta primer mix, a second PCR was run for roughly 6 to 12 cycles. TCRdb fed the 5' RACE reads into MiXCR, producing one record per CDR3 protein. The sample includes 1.5 million to 2 million distinct CDR3 sequences, roughly 52% of them seen just once. The specimen sequenced was blood. The receptors derive from a woman in her thirties or forties in good health.

J is TRBJ1-2 and V is TRBV3-1; D gene ambiguous. CDR1 and CDR2 from the germline V gene are LGHDT and YNNKEL (reference sequence). Trimming pared 1 base from V and 0 bases from J, leaving 12 bases between. The CDR3 has 16 amino acids. CDR3 region: CASSQVGAGPNYGYTF. Here the CDR3 DNA reads TGTGCCAGCAGCCAAGTGGGCGCAGGACCTAACTATGGCTACACCTTC.

V gene TRBV6-2 or TRBV6-3 combines with J gene TRBJ2-7, with D unclear. V gave up 2 bases and J gave up 0 bases, with 8 bases separating them. Looked up from germline, CDR1 is MNHEY and CDR2 is SVGEGT. CDR3 length: 14 amino acids. The CDR3 reads CASSYDVVSYEQYF. The CDR3 DNA sequence: TGTGCCAGCAGTTACGATGTAGTCTCCTACGAGCAGTACTTC.

This rearrangement joins TRBV6-2 or TRBV6-3 to TRBJ2-7, with 8 bases aligning to TRBD1. The CDR3 runs to 11 residues. V gave up 9 bases and J gave up 6 bases; unmatched junction bases: 4. Germline CDR1 reads MNHEY; CDR2 reads SVGEGT. The chain's CDR3 is CARGQGVEQYF. CDR3 coding DNA: TGTGCCAGAGGACAGGGAGTCGAGCAGTACTTC.

The chain carries TRBV7-9 and TRBJ1-6; 7 bases are a match to TRBD1. The CDR3 contains 14 residues. Trimming took 6 bases from V and 5 from J; bases not matched to a gene: 4. Germline CDR1 is SEHNR and CDR2 is FQNEAQ (reference sequence). The CDR3 DNA is TGTGCCAGCAGTCAAACAGGGGATAATTCACCCCTCCACTTT. As protein: CASSQTGDNSPLHF.

The sample holds a few counts of this clonotype. J is TRBJ2-1 and V is TRBV7-9; D unresolved. Germline loops: CDR1 SEHNR, CDR2 FQNEAQ (reference sequence). This CDR3 spans 16 amino acids. The V end lost 1 base, the J end lost 6 bases, and 16 bases lay between the germline ends. This chain's CDR3 is CASSLVLAGYSNEQFF. The CDR3 DNA reads as TGTGCCAGCAGCTTAGTCCTCGCCGGATACTCCAATGAGCAGTTCTTC.

The chain has TRBV10-3 and TRBJ2-4, with TRBD1 as a possible D gene (6 bases). V was shortened by 0 bases and J by 8 bases, with 14 bases between the two germline ends. There are 15 residues in the CDR3. CDR1 and CDR2 from the germline V gene are ENHRY and SYGVKD. DNA of the CDR3: TGTGCCATCAGTGAGTCGGGGGCGAGTGGGTACATTCAGTACTTC. It translates to CAISESGASGYIQYF.

The V call is TRBV7-2, the J call TRBJ2-5; tentatively, D is TRBD2 (6 bases). The tail of the sequence fits TRBJ2-1 better, so the J call may be wrong. The CDR3 has 15 amino acids. Germline loops: CDR1 SGHTA, CDR2 FQGNSA. In DNA, the CDR3 is TGTGCCAGCAGCCCCAGGGTCGTTTTTCGGGAGACCCAGTTCTTC. Protein sequence: CASSPRVVFRETQFF.

CDR3 DNA: TGTGCCATCAGTGAGTCAGCAGCCCAGCCCCAGCATTTT. The encoded protein is CAISESAAQPQHF. The genes are TRBV10-3 and TRBJ1-5; D not resolved. V lost 0 bases and J lost 7, with 7 bases in between. CDR1 is ENHRY and CDR2 is SYGVKD in the germline V gene. The CDR3 is 13 residues long.

J is TRBJ1-2 and V is TRBV27; tentatively, D is TRBD1 (6 bases). Deletions cut 7 bases from V and 2 bases from J, with 14 bases between. Per germline, CDR1 MNHEY and CDR2 SMNVEV (reference sequence). The CDR3 has 14 residues. The DNA for the CDR3 is TGTGCCAGCACTAAAAATACAGGGAACTATGGCTACACCTTC. Its translation: CASTKNTGNYGYTF.

The chain combines TRBV10-3 with TRBJ2-7, with 9 positions matching TRBD2. This CDR3 is built from 15 residues. With V trimmed by 2 bases and J by 1 base, 3 bases remained unmatched. Germline V gene data show CDR1 as ENHRY and CDR2 as SYGVKD. CDR3: CAISEAAGGSYEQYF. The DNA for the CDR3 is TGTGCCATCAGTGAGGCGGCGGGGGGGTCCTACGAGCAGTACTTC.

This clonotype was detected once. The chain has TRBV3-1 and TRBJ2-5, with 8 bases identical to TRBD1. The last part of the DNA fits TRBJ2-7 better; the J call may be wrong. The CDR3 is 16 residues long. CDR1 is LGHDT and CDR2 is YNNKEL in the germline V gene (reference sequence). CDR3 region: CASSQEGRGHQFEQYF. DNA of the CDR3: TGTGCCAGCAGCCAAGAGGGCAGGGGGCACCAATTCGAGCAGTACTTC.

The chain combines TRBV12-3 or TRBV12-4 with TRBJ2-5; D may correspond to TRBD1 or TRBD2 (5 bases each). The CDR3 runs 17 residues. V dropped 3 bases and J dropped 2 bases, with 19 bases sitting between them. CDR3 in DNA: TGTGCCAGCAGTTTGGCCCTTACCGGGACGCCGCAAGAGACCCAGTACTTC. Residues: CASSLALTGTPQETQYF.

V usage is TRBV27 and J usage is TRBJ2-1; 9 nucleotides line up with TRBD2. V shed 1 base and J 8 bases; nucleotides not matched to a gene: 6. Per the germline V gene, CDR1 is MNHEY and CDR2 is SMNVEV (reference sequence). The CDR3 has 15 residues. CDR3 amino acids: CASSLWARGGDEQFF. The CDR3 DNA reads as TGTGCCAGCAGTTTATGGGCGCGGGGGGGCGATGAGCAGTTCTTC.

Worth noting for this clonotype: Compared with germline, one end of the junction differs, possibly owing to a read error. The chain carries TRBV6-2 or TRBV6-3 and TRBJ2-1; D gene uncertain. This CDR3 has 11 amino acids. Germline V gene sequence: CDR1 MNHEY, CDR2 SVGEGT. CDR3 bases: TGTGCCGGCAGTAGAACTAATGAGCAGTTCTTC. Translated: CAGSRTNEQFF.

V gene TRBV27 combines with J gene TRBJ2-7; D is perhaps TRBD2 (6 bases). The last part of the DNA fits TRBJ2-5 better; the J call may be wrong. Germline V gene lookup returns CDR1 MNHEY and CDR2 SMNVEV (reference sequence). The CDR3 sequence is 16 residues long. CDR3: CASRSVRDSLIETQYF. The CDR3 region has the DNA TGTGCCAGCAGATCCGTTCGGGACTCCCTTATTGAGACCCAGTACTTC.

The table lists this clonotype with a few counts. This chain joins TRBV7-2 and TRBJ2-1, with D perhaps TRBD1 (6 bases). The CDR3 loop spans 15 amino acids. V was clipped by 0 bases and J by 10 bases, with 16 bases between them. The germline V gene encodes CDR1 SGHTA and CDR2 FQGNSA. The CDR3 protein is CASSLAQAGGREQFF. DNA of the CDR3: TGTGCCAGCAGCTTAGCGCAAGCTGGGGGCAGGGAGCAGTTCTTC.

The chain links TRBV11-2 to TRBJ2-1; D may be TRBD1 or TRBD2 (6 bases each). Trimming took off 4 bases at V and 0 bases at J, with 19 bases between the two ends. Germline V gene lookup returns CDR1 SGHAT and CDR2 FQNNGV. The CDR3 is made up of 18 amino acids. CDR3 DNA sequence: TGTGCCAGCAGCTCTTACAAAGGGGGACTGAGCTCCTACAATGAGCAGTTCTTC. This codes for CASSSYKGGLSSYNEQFF. The full variable domain, rest sourced from reference TRBV11-2 and TRBJ2-1, is EAGVAQSPRYKIIEKRQSVAFWCNPISGHATLYWYQQILGQGPKLLIQFQNNGVVDDSQLPKDRFSAERLKGVDSTLKIQPAKLEDSAVYLCASSSYKGGLSSYNEQFFGPGTRLTVL.

The chain employs TRBV29-1 and TRBJ2-7; D remains unclear. Germline V gives CDR1 SQVTM, CDR2 ANQGSEA. The CDR3 contains 12 residues. The V gene lost 5 bases and the J gene lost 3 bases, with 11 bases spanning the gap. The CDR3 loop reads CSVKDPSYEQYF. The CDR3 DNA reads as TGCAGCGTTAAGGACCCAAGCTACGAGCAGTACTTC.

The V gene is TRBV27, the J gene TRBJ1-4; TRBD1 might be the D (6 bases). The CDR3 length is 16 residues. Trimming pared 1 base from V and 4 bases from J, leaving 13 bases between. In germline, CDR1 is MNHEY, CDR2 SMNVEV (reference sequence). The CDR3 DNA is TGTGCCAGCAGTTTATTGCCGGGGGCTGTTAATGAAAAACTGTTTTTT. It codes for CASSLLPGAVNEKLFF.

The V gene is TRBV28, the J gene TRBJ2-3; no clear D gene. The germline V and J ends were trimmed by 2 bases and 4 bases, with 13 bases remaining between them. The CDR3 runs to 15 residues. Germline lookup yields CDR1 MDHEN and CDR2 SYDVKM. The CDR3 DNA reads TGTGCCAGCAGTTTACCCGGGCCCCCCGCAGATACGCAGTATTTT. It specifies CASSLPGPPADTQYF.

The V call is TRBV2, the J call TRBJ2-5, with 9 bases lining up with TRBD1. Germline assignment: CDR1 SNHLY and CDR2 FYNNEI. CDR3 length: 15 residues. Trimming took 8 bases from V and 5 from J; bases not matched to a gene: 12. CDR3 residues: CASGETGGAGETQYF. The CDR3 coding sequence is TGTGCCAGCGGAGAAACAGGGGGCGCCGGGGAGACCCAGTACTTC.